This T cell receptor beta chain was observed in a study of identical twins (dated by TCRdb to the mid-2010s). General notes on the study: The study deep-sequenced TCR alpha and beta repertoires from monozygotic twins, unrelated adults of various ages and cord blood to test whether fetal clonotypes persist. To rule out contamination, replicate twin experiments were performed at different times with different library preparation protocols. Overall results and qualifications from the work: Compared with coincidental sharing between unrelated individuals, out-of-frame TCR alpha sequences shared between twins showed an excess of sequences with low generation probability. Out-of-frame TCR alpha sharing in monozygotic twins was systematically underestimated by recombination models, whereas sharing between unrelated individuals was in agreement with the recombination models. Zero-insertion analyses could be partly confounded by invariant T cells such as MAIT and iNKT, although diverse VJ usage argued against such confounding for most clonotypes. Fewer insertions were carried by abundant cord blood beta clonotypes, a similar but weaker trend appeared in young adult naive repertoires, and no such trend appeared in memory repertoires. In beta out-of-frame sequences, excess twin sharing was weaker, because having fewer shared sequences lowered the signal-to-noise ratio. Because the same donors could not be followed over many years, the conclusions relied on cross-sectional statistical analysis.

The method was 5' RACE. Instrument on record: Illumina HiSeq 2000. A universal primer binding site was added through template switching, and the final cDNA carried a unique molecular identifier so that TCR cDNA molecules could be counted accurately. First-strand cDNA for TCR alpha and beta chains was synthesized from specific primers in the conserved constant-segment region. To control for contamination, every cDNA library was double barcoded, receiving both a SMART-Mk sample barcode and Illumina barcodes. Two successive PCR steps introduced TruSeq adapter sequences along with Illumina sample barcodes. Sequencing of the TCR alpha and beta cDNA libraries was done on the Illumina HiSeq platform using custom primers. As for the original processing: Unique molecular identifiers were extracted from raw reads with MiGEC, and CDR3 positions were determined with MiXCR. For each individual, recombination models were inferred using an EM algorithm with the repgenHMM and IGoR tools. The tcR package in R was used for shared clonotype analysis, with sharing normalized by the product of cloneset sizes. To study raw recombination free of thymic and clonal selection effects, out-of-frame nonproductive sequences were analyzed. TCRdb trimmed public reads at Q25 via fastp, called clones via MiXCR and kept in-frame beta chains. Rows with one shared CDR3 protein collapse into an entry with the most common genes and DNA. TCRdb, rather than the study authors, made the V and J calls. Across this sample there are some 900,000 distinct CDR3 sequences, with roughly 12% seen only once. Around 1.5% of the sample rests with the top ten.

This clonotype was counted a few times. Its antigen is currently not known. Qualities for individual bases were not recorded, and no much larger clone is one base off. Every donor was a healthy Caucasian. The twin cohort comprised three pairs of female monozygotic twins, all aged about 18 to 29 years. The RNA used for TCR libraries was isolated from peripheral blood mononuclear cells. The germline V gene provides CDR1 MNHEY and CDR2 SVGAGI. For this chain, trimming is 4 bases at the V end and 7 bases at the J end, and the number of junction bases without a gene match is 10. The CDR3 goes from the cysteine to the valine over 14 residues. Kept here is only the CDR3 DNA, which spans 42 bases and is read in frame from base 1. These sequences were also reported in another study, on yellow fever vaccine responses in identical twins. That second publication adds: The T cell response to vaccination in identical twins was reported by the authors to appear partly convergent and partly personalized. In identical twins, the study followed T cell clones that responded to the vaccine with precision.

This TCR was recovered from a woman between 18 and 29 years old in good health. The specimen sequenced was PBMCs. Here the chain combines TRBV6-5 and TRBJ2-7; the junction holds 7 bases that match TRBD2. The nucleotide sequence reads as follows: TGTGCCAGCAGTTCAACCCCTGGGGGGGGGGAGCAGTACGTC. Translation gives CASSSTPGGGEQYV.